What follows are 21 T cell receptor beta chains derived from one specimen sequenced in a study of T cell responses to AZD1222 COVID-19 vaccine (dated by TCRdb to the early 2020s). The library relied on the immunoSEQ multiplex PCR assay. TCRdb re-hosts the immuneACCESS table, in-frame sequences only. Its copies lack some clones; in the studies checked, an unresolved V gene accounts for under half of them, and the cause for the rest is not known. This sample lists roughly 150,000 clones; roughly nine tenths were detected once. Approximately 1.6% of the sample is held by the ten biggest clonotypes. The time point label of this sample denotes: about 28 days (+/-7) after the second vaccine dose. Sequenced here: peripheral blood, sampled 28 days after the second AZD1222 dose. These TCRs come from an adult who received the AZD1222 COVID-19 vaccine.

The chain joins TRBV30 to TRBJ1-4; tentative D call: TRBD1 (5 bases). The CDR3 is 12 amino acids. The germline V gene encodes CDR1 GTSNPN and CDR2 SVGIG (reference sequence). V was shortened by 3 bases and J by 7 bases, with 9 bases between the two germline ends. CDR3 region: CAWSVTGEKLFF. CDR3 sequence (DNA): TGTGCCTGGAGCGTAACAGGTGAAAAACTGTTTTTT. Based on the CDR3 plus reference TRBV30 and TRBJ1-4, the full variable domain is SQTIHQWPATLVQPVGSPLSLECTVEGTSNPNLYWYRQAAGRGLQLLFYSVGIGQISSEVPQNLSASRPQDRQFILSSKKLLLSDSGFYLCAWSVTGEKLFFGSGTQLSVL.

This chain uses TRBV5-6 with TRBJ2-2, with D tentatively TRBD2 (6 bases). The V and J ends lost 5 bases and 4 bases respectively, with 9 bases between them. CDR1 and CDR2 from the germline V gene are SGHDT and YYEEEE. CDR3 length equals 13 residues. The CDR3 nucleotides are TGTGCCAGCAGGACTAGTTTCACCGGGGAGCTGTTTTTT. It is translated as CASRTSFTGELFF.

The V call is TRBV29-1, the J call TRBJ1-2; D is uncertain. V lost 3 bases to trimming and J lost 7 bases, with 12 bases between them. CDR3 length: 12 amino acids. The germline gives CDR1 SQVTM, CDR2 ANQGSEA. The CDR3 protein is CSVDSPTGGYTF. The CDR3 DNA is TGCAGCGTTGATAGCCCCACGGGTGGCTACACCTTC.

The chain carries TRBV19 and TRBJ1-2; 8 bases align to TRBD1. This CDR3 region has 17 residues. Germline trimming cut 9 bases from V and 2 bases from J; bases unmatched to any gene: 17. Germline V gene sequence: CDR1 LNHDA, CDR2 SQIVND (reference sequence). CDR3 loop: CASKSRGDRTMNYGYTF. The CDR3 nucleotides are TGTGCCAGCAAATCAAGGGGGGACAGGACGATGAACTATGGCTACACCTTC. Together with reference TRBV19 and TRBJ1-2, the CDR3 gives the full variable domain: DGGITQSPKYLFRKEGQNVTLSCEQNLNHDAMYWYRQDPGQGLRLIYYSQIVNDFQKGDIAEGYSVSREKKESFPLTVTSAQKNPTAFYLCASKSRGDRTMNYGYTFGSGTRLTVV.

The chain carries TRBV6-5 and TRBJ2-1; D perhaps matches TRBD1 (5 bases). Germline V lookup: CDR1 MNHEY, CDR2 SVGAGI. Trimming cost V 6 bases and J 7 bases, with 16 bases left between them. The CDR3 is made up of 14 amino acids. The CDR3 reads CASSRFGAQNEQFF. The CDR3 nucleotides read TGTGCCAGCAGCCGCTTTGGGGCCCAGAATGAGCAGTTCTTC.

The chain has TRBV27 and TRBJ2-7; D unresolved. Deletions cut 3 bases from V and 5 bases from J, with 14 bases between. The length of the CDR3 is 14 residues. CDR1 MNHEY and CDR2 SMNVEV come from the germline V gene (reference sequence). The CDR3 protein is CASSLKHLRDEQYF. The CDR3 DNA reads TGTGCCAGCAGTTTGAAACACCTCAGAGACGAGCAGTACTTC.

The chain combines TRBV5-1 with TRBJ2-5; 7 bases fit TRBD1. V shed 4 bases, J shed 4 bases, and the junction held 13 bases outside the gene matches. This CDR3 spans 16 amino acids. Germline assignment: CDR1 SGHRS and CDR2 YFSETQ. Here the CDR3 reads CASSRETGQSRETQYF. CDR3 DNA sequence: TGCGCCAGCAGCAGGGAAACGGGACAGTCGAGAGAGACCCAGTACTTC.

This chain uses TRBV3-1 (or the pseudogene TRBV3-2) with TRBJ2-2, with 10 bases fitting TRBD2. This CDR3 is 16 amino acids long. The ends lost 4 bases at V and 7 bases at J; junction bases unmatched: 9. CDR1 LGHDT and CDR2 YNNKEL come from the germline V gene (reference sequence). CDR3: CASSPLAGGMVGELFF. Written as DNA, the CDR3 is TGTGCCAGCAGCCCGTTAGCGGGAGGTATGGTCGGGGAGCTGTTTTTT.

The V call is TRBV28, the J call TRBJ1-2; no clear D. The V and J ends lost 10 bases and 1 base respectively, with 10 bases between them. The CDR3 extends over 12 amino acids. CDR1 and CDR2 (germline): MDHEN, SYDVKM. The CDR3 DNA reads TGTGCCATCCCACGGGGTAACTATGGCTACACCTTC. Residues: CAIPRGNYGYTF.

This clone was picked up one time. The chain recombines TRBV12-3 or TRBV12-4 with TRBJ2-1; perhaps TRBD2 as D (5 bases). V was cut by 5 bases and J by 1 base, with 6 bases left in between. This CDR3 is 13 amino acids long. The CDR3 loop is CASSSGSYNEQFF. CDR3 nucleotides: TGTGCCAGCAGTAGCGGTTCCTACAATGAGCAGTTCTTC.

The chain links TRBV7-3 to TRBJ2-3; the D gene is possibly TRBD2 (5 bases). Germline loops: CDR1 SGHTA, CDR2 FQGTGA. Trimming took 6 bases from V and 2 from J, leaving 15 bases between them. The CDR3 spans 15 residues. Here the CDR3 reads CASRLLESLTDTQYF. The CDR3 nucleotides are TGTGCCAGCAGACTACTAGAATCCCTCACAGATACGCAGTATTTT.

V and J are TRBV24-1 and TRBJ2-2, with TRBD1 identical over 10 bases. J gave up 5 bases and V 3 bases, and 5 bases lay outside the gene matches. CDR1 is KGHDR, CDR2 SFDVKD, per germline. This CDR3 is 16 amino acids long. CDR3 bases: TGTGCCACCAGTGATGATAGGACAGGGGGGACCGGGGAGCTGTTTTTT. Protein product: CATSDDRTGGTGELFF.

This chain connects TRBV19 to TRBJ2-1, with D possibly being TRBD2 (6 bases). Germline CDR1 reads LNHDA; CDR2 reads SQIVND (reference sequence). The V end lost 3 bases, the J end lost 5 bases, and 17 bases lay between the germline ends. The CDR3 extends over 16 amino acids. CDR3: CASSIFGALANNEQFF. CDR3 sequence (DNA): TGTGCCAGTAGTATTTTCGGGGCACTAGCCAACAATGAGCAGTTCTTC.

The CDR3 sequence: CASSQEWAGGYEQYF. In DNA form, the CDR3 reads TGTGCCAGCAGCCAAGAATGGGCGGGGGGGTACGAGCAGTACTTC. J is TRBJ2-7 and V is TRBV4-2, with 9 bases matching TRBD2. Germline values: CDR1 LGHNA, CDR2 YNFKEQ. V was pared by 0 bases and J by 4 bases, with 4 bases of the junction left unmatched. The CDR3 has 15 amino acids.

The V gene is TRBV27, the J gene TRBJ2-1, with no clear D. Germline-derived CDR1 and CDR2 are MNHEY and SMNVEV (reference sequence). The CDR3 spans 14 residues. V lost 5 bases, J lost 6 bases, and 14 bases lay in between. The CDR3 DNA reads as TGTGCCAGCAGTCCAACGGCTTTGCCCAATGAGCAGTTCTTC. Its protein is CASSPTALPNEQFF.

This rearrangement joins TRBV10-3 to TRBJ2-7, with D possibly TRBD2 on 5 matching bases. Germline CDR1 is ENHRY and CDR2 is SYGVKD. The CDR3 spans 14 residues. Trimming left V 4 bases short and J 5 bases short, with 15 bases between. CDR3 DNA: TGTGCCATCAGTGTACCCGAAGAGGGTAACGAGCAGTACTTC. This encodes CAISVPEEGNEQYF.

This clone has just one count. The chain recombines TRBV3-1 (or the pseudogene TRBV3-2) with TRBJ2-2; the D gene is possibly TRBD2 (5 bases). CDR1 is LGHDT and CDR2 is YNNKEL in the germline V gene (reference sequence). The CDR3 is 15 residues long. Trimming removed 0 bases at V and 6 bases at J, with 11 bases between. CDR3 coding DNA: TGTGCCAGCAGCCAAGAATGGCTAGCCGCCGGGGAGCTGTTTTTT. This encodes CASSQEWLAAGELFF.

The table lists this clone with a count of one. The rearrangement joins TRBV19 to TRBJ2-6, with a weak D call TRBD2 (5 bases). V was cut by 3 bases and J by 4 bases, with 13 bases left in between. Germline CDR1 is LNHDA and CDR2 is SQIVND (reference sequence). The CDR3 contains 16 residues. The CDR3 coding sequence is TGTGCCAGTAGTATCGGGAAGAAGGGAGGGGCCAACGTCCTGACTTTC. Translating it yields CASSIGKKGGANVLTF.

On this clone itself: Other DNA sequences within the sample encode an identical CDR3. The chain joins TRBV6-5 to TRBJ1-2; unclear D gene. CDR1 is MNHEY and CDR2 is SVGAGI in the germline V gene. V lost 2 bases and J 4 bases, leaving 5 bases between the germline ends. The length of the CDR3 is 12 residues. The CDR3 sequence is CASSYGAYGYTF. CDR3 coding DNA: TGTGCCAGCAGTTACGGAGCCTATGGCTACACCTTC.

This clone appeared a single time. The CDR3: CASSDSASYNSPLHF. CDR3 DNA sequence: TGTGCCAGCAGTGACTCGGCCAGCTATAATTCACCCCTCCACTTT. The chain couples TRBV6-4 to TRBJ1-6, with no clear D. The CDR3 runs to 15 residues. V dropped 0 bases and J dropped 3 bases, with 6 bases sitting between them. CDR1 is MRHNA, CDR2 SNTAGT, per germline.

The gene calls are TRBV6-4 and TRBJ2-1; D is unresolved. V lost 0 bases and J 9 bases, leaving 9 bases between the germline ends. The CDR3 has 13 amino acids. Germline V gene data show CDR1 as MRHNA and CDR2 as SNTAGT. This CDR3 is CASSDSDSGEQFF. CDR3 coding DNA: TGTGCCAGCAGTGACTCCGACTCCGGTGAGCAGTTCTTC.